This TCR beta chain was captured by sequencing in a study of T cells in localized non-small cell lung cancer. The CDR3 covers 15 residues. In germline, CDR1 is SNHLY, CDR2 FYNNEI. V was pared by 5 bases and J by 0 bases, with 2 bases of the junction left unmatched. Data came from immunoSEQ multiplex PCR; TCRdb stores just in-frame clones and leaves some out. Among roughly 70,000 clones listed, 85% to 90% were seen once. Source: peripheral blood, taken before any cancer treatment. The receptor comes from a male donor at least 60 years old with stage III squamous cell lung carcinoma. The chain has TRBV2 and TRBJ2-2, with 8 positions matching TRBD1. This CDR3 reads CASSSTGANTGELFF. CDR3 nucleotides: TGTGCCAGCAGTTCGACAGGGGCGAACACCGGGGAGCTGTTTTTT.